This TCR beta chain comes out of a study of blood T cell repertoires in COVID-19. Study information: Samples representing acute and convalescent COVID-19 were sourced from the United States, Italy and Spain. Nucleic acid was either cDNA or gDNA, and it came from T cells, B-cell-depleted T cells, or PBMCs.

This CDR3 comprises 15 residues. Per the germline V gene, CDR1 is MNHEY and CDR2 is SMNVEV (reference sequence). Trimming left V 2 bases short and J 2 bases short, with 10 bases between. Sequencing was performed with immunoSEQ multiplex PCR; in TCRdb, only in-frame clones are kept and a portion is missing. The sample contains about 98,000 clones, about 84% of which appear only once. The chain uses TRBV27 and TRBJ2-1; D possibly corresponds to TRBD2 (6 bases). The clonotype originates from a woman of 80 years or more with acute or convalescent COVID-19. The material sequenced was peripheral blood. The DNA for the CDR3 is TGTGCCAGCAGTTTACGGGGGTACCCCTACAATGAGCAGTTCTTC. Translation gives CASSLRGYPYNEQFF.